What follows are 11 T cell receptor beta chains derived from one specimen sequenced in a study of blood T cell repertoires in COVID-19. Data came from immunoSEQ multiplex PCR; TCRdb stores just in-frame clones and leaves some out. In the table there are approximately 41,000 clones, 87% of which are singletons. The sample taken for sequencing was peripheral blood. These receptors were collected from a woman aged 80 or older with active COVID-19.

CDR3 in amino acids: CASSRELGPESADTQYF. DNA of the CDR3: TGTGCCAGCAGCCGTGAACTAGGGCCCGAGTCTGCAGATACGCAGTATTTT. The chain combines TRBV7-2 with TRBJ2-3, with D perhaps TRBD2 (5 bases). The CDR3 length is 17 residues. V was trimmed by 5 bases and J by 4 bases, leaving 22 bases between them. Germline V lookup: CDR1 SGHTA, CDR2 FQGNSA.

The chain couples TRBV4-3 to TRBJ1-2, with D uncertain. Trimming removed 0 bases from V and 0 bases from J, with 5 bases in between. This CDR3 comprises 14 residues. The V gene's germline CDR1 is LGHNA and CDR2 YSLEER. The DNA for the CDR3 is TGCGCCAGCAGCCAAGAGTACACTAACTATGGCTACACCTTC. This codes for CASSQEYTNYGYTF.

V is TRBV29-1 and J is TRBJ2-7; D is perhaps TRBD1 (6 bases). The germline gives CDR1 SQVTM, CDR2 ANQGSEA. V was cut by 0 bases and J by 2 bases, with 11 bases left in between. The CDR3 is made up of 14 amino acids. CDR3 region: CSVEDPRGTYEQYF. CDR3 bases: TGCAGCGTTGAAGATCCCAGGGGAACCTACGAGCAGTACTTC.

The rearrangement uses TRBV6-5 and TRBJ1-5, with D perhaps TRBD1 (5 bases). The CDR3 loop spans 15 amino acids. The V gene lost 1 base and the J gene lost 3 bases, with 10 bases spanning the gap. Germline V gene lookup returns CDR1 MNHEY and CDR2 SVGAGI. CDR3 sequence (DNA): TGTGCCAGCAGTTACTTACCAGGGCCCAATCAGCCCCAGCATTTT. Translated, it gives CASSYLPGPNQPQHF.

V is TRBV3-1 (or the pseudogene TRBV3-2) and J is TRBJ2-7; D gene ambiguous. Deletions cut 0 bases from V and 4 bases from J, with 4 bases between. Germline V gives CDR1 LGHDT, CDR2 YNNKEL (reference sequence). The CDR3 covers 12 residues. This CDR3 reads CASSQDQYEQYF. In nucleotides, the CDR3 is TGTGCCAGCAGCCAAGATCAATACGAGCAGTACTTC.

CDR3: CASRDRTGEIRNIQYF. The CDR3 DNA sequence: TGTGCCAGCAGGGACCGGACAGGTGAGATCAGAAACATTCAGTACTTC. The chain has TRBV2 and TRBJ2-4; 7 bases are shared with TRBD1. The germline V gene has CDR1 SNHLY and CDR2 FYNNEI. V shed 6 bases, J shed 6 bases, and the junction held 14 bases outside the gene matches. There are 16 residues in the CDR3.

The chain has TRBV28 and TRBJ1-1; the match to TRBD1 covers 7 bases. The CDR3 extends over 14 amino acids. J gave up 4 bases and V 6 bases, and 8 bases lay outside the gene matches. Germline-derived CDR1 and CDR2 are MDHEN and SYDVKM. CDR3 sequence (DNA): TGTGCCAGCAGCAACGACAGGGTTGGCACTGAAGCTTTCTTT. Translating it yields CASSNDRVGTEAFF.

Judged by abundance, this clone is medium-sized. V gene TRBV11-2 combines with J gene TRBJ1-3; D possibly corresponds to TRBD1 (6 bases). Trimming removed 5 bases from V and 4 bases from J, with 6 bases in between. The CDR3 consists of 12 residues. The germline gives CDR1 SGHAT, CDR2 FQNNGV. This chain's CDR3 is CASSGQGNTIYF. DNA of the CDR3: TGTGCCAGCAGCGGACAGGGAAACACCATATATTTT.

This clone appeared once. The chain carries TRBV30 and TRBJ1-6; 7 bases agree with TRBD1. V lost 3 bases to trimming and J lost 9 bases; unmatched junction nucleotides: 11. This CDR3 region has 15 residues. The germline V gene encodes CDR1 GTSNPN and CDR2 SVGIG (reference sequence). As DNA, the CDR3 is TGTGCCTGGAGCCGGGGGGGGACAGAGGTTTCACCCCTCCACTTT. It is translated as CAWSRGGTEVSPLHF. Using reference TRBV30 and TRBJ1-6 for the parts outside the CDR3, the full variable domain is SQTIHQWPATLVQPVGSPLSLECTVEGTSNPNLYWYRQAAGRGLQLLFYSVGIGQISSEVPQNLSASRPQDRQFILSSKKLLLSDSGFYLCAWSRGGTEVSPLHFGNGTRLTVT.

This clone was counted once. The chain employs TRBV6-5 and TRBJ1-2; 8 bases match TRBD1. Germline trimming cut 2 bases from V and 3 bases from J; bases unmatched to any gene: 5. The CDR3 has 15 amino acids. Germline V gene data show CDR1 as MNHEY and CDR2 as SVGAGI. The CDR3 protein is CASSYETGGHYGYTF. The CDR3 coding sequence is TGTGCCAGCAGTTACGAAACAGGGGGTCACTATGGCTACACCTTC.

This chain connects TRBV7-3 to TRBJ2-3; TRBD2 matches 10 bases. V was clipped by 8 bases and J by 6 bases; unmatched bases: 5. Germline V lookup: CDR1 SGHTA, CDR2 FQGTGA. The CDR3 spans 13 residues. The CDR3 sequence: CASALAGVDTQYF. In DNA form, the CDR3 reads TGTGCCAGCGCCCTAGCGGGGGTGGATACGCAGTATTTT.